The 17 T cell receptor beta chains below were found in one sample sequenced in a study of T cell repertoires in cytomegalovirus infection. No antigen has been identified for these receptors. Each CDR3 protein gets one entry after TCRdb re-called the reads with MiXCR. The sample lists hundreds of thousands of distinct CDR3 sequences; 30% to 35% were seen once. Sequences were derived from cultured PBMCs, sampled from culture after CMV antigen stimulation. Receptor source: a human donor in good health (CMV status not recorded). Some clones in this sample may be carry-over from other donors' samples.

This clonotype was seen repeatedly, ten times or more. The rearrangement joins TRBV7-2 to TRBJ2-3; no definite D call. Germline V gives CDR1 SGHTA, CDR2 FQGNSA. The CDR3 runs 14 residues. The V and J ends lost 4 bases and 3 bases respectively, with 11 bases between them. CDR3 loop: CASSSGPATDTQYF. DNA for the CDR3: TGTGCCAGCAGCTCAGGTCCGGCGACAGATACGCAGTATTTT.

CDR3 amino acids: CASAGLGTVHNEQFF. The CDR3 region has the DNA TGTGCCAGCGCTGGGCTGGGGACGGTTCACAATGAGCAGTTCTTC. V is TRBV7-9 and J is TRBJ2-1; D is tentatively TRBD1 or TRBD2 (5 bases each). This CDR3 has 15 residues. With 8 bases removed from V and 5 bases from J, the gap between germline ends came to 19 bases. Per germline, CDR1 SEHNR and CDR2 FQNEAQ (reference sequence).

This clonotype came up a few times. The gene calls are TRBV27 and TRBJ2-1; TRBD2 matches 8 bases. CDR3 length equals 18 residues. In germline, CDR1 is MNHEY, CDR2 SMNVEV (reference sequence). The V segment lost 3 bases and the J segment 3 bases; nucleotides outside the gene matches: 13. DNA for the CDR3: TGTGCCAGCAGTTTCTGGGGGGTGGCGGGAGGCCTCTACAATGAGCAGTTCTTC. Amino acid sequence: CASSFWGVAGGLYNEQFF.

The DNA of the CDR3 is TGTGCCATCAGTGACCAGGCTGCAACTAATGAAAAACTGTTTTTT. Residues: CAISDQAATNEKLFF. This chain uses TRBV10-3 with TRBJ1-4, with D unresolved. The germline V gene encodes CDR1 ENHRY and CDR2 SYGVKD. The CDR3 has 15 residues. V was pared by 3 bases and J by 0 bases, with 8 bases between.

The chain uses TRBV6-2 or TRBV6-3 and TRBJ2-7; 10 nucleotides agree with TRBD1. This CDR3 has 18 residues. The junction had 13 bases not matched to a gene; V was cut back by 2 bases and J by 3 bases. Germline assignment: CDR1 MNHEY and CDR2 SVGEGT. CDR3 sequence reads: CASSYNPRTGQGFYEQYF. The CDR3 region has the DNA TGTGCCAGCAGTTACAACCCCCGGACGGGACAGGGGTTCTACGAGCAGTACTTC.

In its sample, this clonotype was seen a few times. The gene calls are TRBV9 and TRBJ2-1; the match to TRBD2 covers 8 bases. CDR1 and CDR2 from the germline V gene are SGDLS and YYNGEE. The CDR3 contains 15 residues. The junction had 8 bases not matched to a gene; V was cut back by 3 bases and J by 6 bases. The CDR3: CASSAISGRFNEQFF. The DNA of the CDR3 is TGTGCCAGCAGCGCCATCAGCGGGAGATTCAATGAGCAGTTCTTC.

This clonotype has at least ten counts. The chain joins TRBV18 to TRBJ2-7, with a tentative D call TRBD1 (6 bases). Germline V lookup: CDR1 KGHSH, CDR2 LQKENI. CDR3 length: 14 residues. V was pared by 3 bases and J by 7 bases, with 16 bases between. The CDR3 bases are TGTGCCAGCTCACCTCCGGGACACGCCTCAGAGCAGTACTTC. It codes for CASSPPGHASEQYF.

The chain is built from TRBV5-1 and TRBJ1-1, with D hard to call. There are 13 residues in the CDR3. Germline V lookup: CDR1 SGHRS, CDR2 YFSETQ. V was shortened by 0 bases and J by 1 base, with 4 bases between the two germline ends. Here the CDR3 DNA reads TGCGCCAGCAGCTTGGCCTGGAACACTGAAGCTTTCTTT. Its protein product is CASSLAWNTEAFF.

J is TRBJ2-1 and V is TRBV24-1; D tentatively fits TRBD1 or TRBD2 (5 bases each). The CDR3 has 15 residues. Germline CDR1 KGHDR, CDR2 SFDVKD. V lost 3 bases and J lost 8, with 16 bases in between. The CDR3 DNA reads TGTGCCACCAGTGATGAGGGGACCTTACGCGATGAGCAGTTCTTC. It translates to CATSDEGTLRDEQFF.

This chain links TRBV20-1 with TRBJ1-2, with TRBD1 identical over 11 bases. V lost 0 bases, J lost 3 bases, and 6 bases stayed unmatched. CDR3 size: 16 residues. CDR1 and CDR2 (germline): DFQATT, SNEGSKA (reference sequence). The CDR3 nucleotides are TGCAGTGCTAGAGATGGACAGGGGGCTTGGGACTATGGCTACACCTTC. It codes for CSARDGQGAWDYGYTF.

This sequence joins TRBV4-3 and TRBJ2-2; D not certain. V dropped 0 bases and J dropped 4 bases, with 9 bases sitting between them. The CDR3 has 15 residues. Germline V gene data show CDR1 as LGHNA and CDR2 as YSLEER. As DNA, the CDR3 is TGCGCCAGCAGCCAAGATCGTGGATCCACCGGGGAGCTGTTTTTT. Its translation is CASSQDRGSTGELFF.

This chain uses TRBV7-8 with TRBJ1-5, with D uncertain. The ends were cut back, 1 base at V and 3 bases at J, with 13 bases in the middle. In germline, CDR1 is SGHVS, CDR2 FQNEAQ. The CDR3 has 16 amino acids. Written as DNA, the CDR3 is TGTGCCAGCAGCTTAGGTGGCGGACGAACCAATCAGCCCCAGCATTTT. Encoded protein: CASSLGGGRTNQPQHF.

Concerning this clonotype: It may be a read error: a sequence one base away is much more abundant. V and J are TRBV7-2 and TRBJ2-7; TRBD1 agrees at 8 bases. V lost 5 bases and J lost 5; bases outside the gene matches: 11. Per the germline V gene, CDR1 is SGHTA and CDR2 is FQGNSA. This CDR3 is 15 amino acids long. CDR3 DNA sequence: TGTGCCAGCAGCATAGGGCCAGGGGGCGCGCACGAGCAGTACGTC. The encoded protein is CASSIGPGGAHEQYV.

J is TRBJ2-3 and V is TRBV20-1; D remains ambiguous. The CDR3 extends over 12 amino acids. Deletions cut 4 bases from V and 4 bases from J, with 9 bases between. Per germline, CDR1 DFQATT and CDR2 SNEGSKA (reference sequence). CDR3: CSAMVPPDTQYF. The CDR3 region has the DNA TGCAGTGCTATGGTACCGCCAGATACGCAGTATTTT.

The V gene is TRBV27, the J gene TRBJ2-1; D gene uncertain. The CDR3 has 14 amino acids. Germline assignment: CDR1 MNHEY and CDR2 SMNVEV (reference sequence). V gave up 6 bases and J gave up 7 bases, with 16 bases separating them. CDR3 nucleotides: TGTGCCAGCAGAAACCGGGCTCGCGGAAATGAGCAGTTCTTC. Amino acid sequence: CASRNRARGNEQFF.

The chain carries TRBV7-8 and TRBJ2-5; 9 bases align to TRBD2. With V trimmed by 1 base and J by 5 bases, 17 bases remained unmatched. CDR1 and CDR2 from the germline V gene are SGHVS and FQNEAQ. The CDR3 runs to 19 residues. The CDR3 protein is CASSLVGTATSGWLETQYF. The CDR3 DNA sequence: TGTGCCAGCAGCTTAGTCGGGACAGCCACTAGCGGGTGGTTGGAGACCCAGTACTTC.

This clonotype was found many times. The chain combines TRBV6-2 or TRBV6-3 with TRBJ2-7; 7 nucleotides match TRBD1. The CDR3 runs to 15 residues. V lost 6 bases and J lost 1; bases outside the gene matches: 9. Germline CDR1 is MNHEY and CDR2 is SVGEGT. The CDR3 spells CASRRIQGMSYEQYF. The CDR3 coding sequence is TGTGCCAGCAGACGCATACAGGGGATGTCCTACGAGCAGTACTTC.